A selection of T cell receptor beta chains follows, all from one sample in a study of cytotoxic CD8 clonotypes in ibrutinib-treated CLL. Only in-frame clones appear in the TCRdb table, and some are missing; sequencing was by immunoSEQ multiplex PCR. The sample holds about 130,000 clones, about four fifths seen once. Material: PBMCs, obtained after 12 months of ibrutinib treatment. These receptor sequences come from a human donor with chronic lymphocytic leukemia. Both conserved end residues are part of each CDR3. The D gene is left open where the match is weak. Size is stated for part of the rows, as once, few or many counts, or as a class when the clone is expanded.

>TRBJ2-7|-|TRBV27|TRBD2
CASSKTGTRPYEQYF
TGTGCCAGCAGTAAAACCGGGACTAGGCCCTACGAGCAGTACTTC
>TRBJ2-7|-|TRBV15|-
CATSRGFGSYEQYF
TGTGCCACCAGCAGAGGGTTCGGTTCCTACGAGCAGTACTTC
>TRBJ2-5|-|TRBV4-3|TRBD1
CASSQGLTGLETQYF
TGCGCCAGCAGCCAGGGCCTGACAGGGTTAGAGACCCAGTACTTC
>TRBJ2-7|-|TRBV6-1|TRBD1
CASSAEGQGLDEQYF
TGTGCCAGCAGTGCCGAGGGACAGGGTCTCGACGAGCAGTACTTC
>TRBJ2-3|-|TRBV4-3|TRBD2
CASSEGLAGMDTQYF
TGCGCCAGCAGCGAGGGACTAGCGGGAATGGATACGCAGTATTTT
>TRBJ2-7|once|TRBV4-1|TRBD2
CASSQEFAGVKGEQYF
TGCGCCAGCAGCCAAGAGTTTGCGGGAGTGAAGGGCGAGCAGTACTTC
>TRBJ1-2|few|TRBV6-5|-
CASSYQRRYGYTF
TGTGCCAGCAGTTACCAAAGGCGGTATGGCTACACCTTC
>TRBJ1-1|once|TRBV5-1|-
CASSLDLALGTEAFF
TGCGCCAGCAGCTTGGACCTGGCCCTAGGAACTGAAGCTTTCTTT
>TRBJ2-1|few|TRBV7-3|TRBD2
CASSLSGRRDNEQFF
TGTGCCAGCAGCCTTAGCGGGAGGAGGGACAATGAGCAGTTCTTC
>TRBJ1-2|-|TRBV27|-
CASSLSSRPIYGYTF
TGTGCCAGCAGTTTAAGTTCTCGACCGATCTATGGCTACACCTTC
>TRBJ1-5|-|TRBV28|-
CASSTREGHSNQPQHF
TGTGCCAGCAGTACCCGGGAAGGACATAGCAATCAGCCCCAGCATTTT
>TRBJ1-2|-|TRBV5-4|-
CASSLGLRNYGYTF
TGTGCCAGCAGCTTGGGACTGCGGAACTATGGCTACACCTTC
>TRBJ2-3|-|TRBV7-9|-
CASSTPRGADTQYF
TGTGCCAGCAGCACACCCCGGGGCGCAGATACGCAGTATTTT
>TRBJ1-2|-|TRBV28|-
CASSPIGREGDYGYTF
TGTGCCAGCAGTCCCATCGGGAGGGAGGGGGACTATGGCTACACCTTC
>TRBJ2-5|few|TRBV7-8|TRBD2
CASSPSGRGETQYF
TGTGCCAGCAGCCCTAGCGGGAGGGGGGAGACCCAGTACTTC
>TRBJ1-3|-|TRBV7-2|-
CASSSMLGLNTIYF
TGTGCCAGCAGCTCAATGTTGGGGTTAAACACCATATATTTT
>TRBJ2-7|-|TRBV6-1|-
CASNLSGTSYEQYF
TGTGCCAGCAACCTTAGCGGTACCTCCTACGAGCAGTACTTC
>TRBJ1-3|-|TRBV2|-
CASRSLEVNTIYF
TGTGCCAGCAGATCCTTAGAGGTAAACACCATATATTTT
>TRBJ1-1|few|TRBV7-2|-
CASSRGEAFF
TGTGCCAGCAGCCGGGGCGAAGCTTTCTTT